This T cell receptor (beta chain) was documented in a study of Graves' ophthalmopathy and Graves' hyperthyroidism. General study findings and limits: Blood repertoires reportedly contained most expanded thyroid clonotypes above 0.001 frequency.

Patients were excluded if they had other autoimmune diseases or uncontrolled infections, and likewise if pregnancy or lactation applied. Thyroid ultrasound, orbital computed tomography, TRAb, serum thyroxine and clinical symptoms formed the basis of diagnosis. As the template, RNA transcripts were used to amplify TCR beta CDR3 regions. HTBI primers served in a first-round RT-PCR, which a second-round multiplex PCR followed. TCRdb reprocessed the multiplex PCR reads via MiXCR and lists one record per CDR3 protein. In the table there are over 500,000 distinct CDR3 sequences, 22% of which are singletons. This clonotype has a count of ten or more. Its antigen remains unidentified. Germline V CDR1 and CDR2: SGHAT, FQNNGV. V lost 3 bases and J lost 3; bases outside the gene matches: 3. There are 14 residues in the CDR3.

The clonotype originates from a woman younger than 30 with stable Graves' hyperthyroidism. Some clones in this sample may be carry-over from other donors' samples. J is TRBJ1-2 and V is TRBV11-2, with 8 positions matching TRBD1. Sequenced: peripheral blood. CDR3 DNA: TGTGCCAGCAGCTTGGGCAGGGGGCACTATGGCTACACCTTC. Its translation is CASSLGRGHYGYTF.